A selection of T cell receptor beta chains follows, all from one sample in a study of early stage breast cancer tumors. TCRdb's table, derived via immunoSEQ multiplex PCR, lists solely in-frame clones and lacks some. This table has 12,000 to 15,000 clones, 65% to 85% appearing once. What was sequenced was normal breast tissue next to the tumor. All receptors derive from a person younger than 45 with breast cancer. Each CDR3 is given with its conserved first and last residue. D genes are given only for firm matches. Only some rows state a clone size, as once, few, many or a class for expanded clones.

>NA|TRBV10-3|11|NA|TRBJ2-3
TGTGCCATCAGTGAAGGCGATACGCAGTATTTT
CAISEGDTQYF
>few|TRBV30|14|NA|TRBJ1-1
TGTGCCTGGAGTCAAGGACGGTCGAACACTGAAGCTTTCTTT
CAWSQGRSNTEAFF
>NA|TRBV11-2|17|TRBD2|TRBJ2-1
TGTGCCAGCAGCTTAGGCCTCGCGACGGGGGGATTCAATGAGCAGTTCTTC
CASSLGLATGGFNEQFF
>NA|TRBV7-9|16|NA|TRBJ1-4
TGTGCCAGCAGCCCCGGACTTACCAAGACTAATGAAAAACTGTTTTTT
CASSPGLTKTNEKLFF
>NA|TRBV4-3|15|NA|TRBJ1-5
TGCGCCAGCAGCCAAGATTACAGGAGCAATCAGCCCCAGCATTTT
CASSQDYRSNQPQHF
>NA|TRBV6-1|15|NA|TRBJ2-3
TGTGCCAGCAGTGAAGGGCTTTCGGGGCGAAATACGCAGTATTTT
CASSEGLSGRNTQYF
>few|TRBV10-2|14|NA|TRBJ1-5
TGCGCCAGCAGTGAGGGCGGGGCCAATCAGCCCCAGCATTTT
CASSEGGANQPQHF
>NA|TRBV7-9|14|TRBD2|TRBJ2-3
TGTGCCAGCAGCTTTAGCGGGGACACAGATACGCAGTATTTT
CASSFSGDTDTQYF
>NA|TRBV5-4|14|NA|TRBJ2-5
TGTGCCAGCAGCTTAAGGACAGCTCAAGAGACCCAGTACTTC
CASSLRTAQETQYF
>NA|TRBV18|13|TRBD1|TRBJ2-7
TGTGCCAGCTCCCGGACAGGGGTCTACGAGCAGTACTTC
CASSRTGVYEQYF
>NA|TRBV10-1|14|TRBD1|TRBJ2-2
TGCGCCAGCAGCTCCGGGACAGTGGCCGGGGAGCTGTTTTTT
CASSSGTVAGELFF
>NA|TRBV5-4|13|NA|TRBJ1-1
TGTGCCAGCAGCTTGGGCCAGGTCACTGAAGCTTTCTTT
CASSLGQVTEAFF
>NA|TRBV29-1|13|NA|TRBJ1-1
TGCAGCGTTAGTCCGCGCTGGGACACTGAAGCTTTCTTT
CSVSPRWDTEAFF
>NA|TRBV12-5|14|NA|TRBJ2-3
TGTGCTAGTGGCCGACAGGGAGGGCCAGATACGCAGTATTTT
CASGRQGGPDTQYF
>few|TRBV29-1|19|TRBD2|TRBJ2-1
TGCAGCGTTGAGGGATTAGCGGGAGGAATAAGGAGCTCCTACAATGAGCAGTTCTTC
CSVEGLAGGIRSSYNEQFF
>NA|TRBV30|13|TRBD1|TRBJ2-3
TGTGCCTGGGGGTCACAGGGGCCAGATACGCAGTATTTT
CAWGSQGPDTQYF
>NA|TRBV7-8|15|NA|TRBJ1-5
TGTGCCAGCAGCTCGGAGGACAGCACCAATCAGCCCCAGCATTTT
CASSSEDSTNQPQHF
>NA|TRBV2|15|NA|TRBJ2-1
TGTGCCAGCAGTGTAAATAGCGGAACCTACAATGAGCAGTTCTTC
CASSVNSGTYNEQFF
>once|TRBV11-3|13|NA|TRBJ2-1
TGTGCCAGCAGCCCCCCAGGGTACAATGAGCAGTTCTTC
CASSPPGYNEQFF
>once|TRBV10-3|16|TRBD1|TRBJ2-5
TGTGCCATCAGTGAGACGGGACAGGGGGCGGGGGAGACCCAGTACTTC
CAISETGQGAGETQYF
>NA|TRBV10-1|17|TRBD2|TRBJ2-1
TGCGCCAGCAGTGAGTCCCGGGGACTAGCCAATTACAATGAGCAGTTCTTC
CASSESRGLANYNEQFF
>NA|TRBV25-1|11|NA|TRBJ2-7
TGTGCCAGCAGGCTAGGTTACGAGCAGTACTTC
CASRLGYEQYF
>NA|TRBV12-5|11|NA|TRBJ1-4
TGTGCTAGTGGCCACGGCGAAAAACTGTTTTTT
CASGHGEKLFF
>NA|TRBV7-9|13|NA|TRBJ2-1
TGTGCCAGCAGCTCGATCTCAGTCAATGAGCAGTTCTTC
CASSSISVNEQFF
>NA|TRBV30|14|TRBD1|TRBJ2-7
TGTGCCTGGATGCGACAGGGGGTTTCCTACGAGCAGTACTTC
CAWMRQGVSYEQYF
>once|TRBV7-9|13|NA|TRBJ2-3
TGTGCCAGCAGCTTAGATGGGGCAGATACGCAGTATTTT
CASSLDGADTQYF
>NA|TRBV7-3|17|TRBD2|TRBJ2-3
TGTGCCAGCAGCTTGGGACTAGCGGGAGTGGTAGGAGATACGCAGTATTTT
CASSLGLAGVVGDTQYF
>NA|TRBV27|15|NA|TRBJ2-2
TGTGCCAGCAGTTTGTTCAGCACGAACACCGGGGAGCTGTTTTTT
CASSLFSTNTGELFF
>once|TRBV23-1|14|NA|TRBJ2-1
TGCGCCAGCAGTCAAACTAGGCGTTACAATGAGCAGTTCTTC
CASSQTRRYNEQFF
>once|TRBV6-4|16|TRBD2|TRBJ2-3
TGTGCCAGCAGTGACCCACTAGCGGGAGCAAGTGATACGCAGTATTTT
CASSDPLAGASDTQYF
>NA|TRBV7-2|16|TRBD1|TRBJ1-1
TGTGCCAGCAGCCCGGGACAGGTTCTAATTAACACTGAAGCTTTCTTT
CASSPGQVLINTEAFF
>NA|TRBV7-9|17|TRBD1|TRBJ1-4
TGTGCCAGCAGCCCACCTTCTAGACAGGGGCTGGGTGAAAAACTGTTTTTT
CASSPPSRQGLGEKLFF
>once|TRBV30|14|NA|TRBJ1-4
TGTGCCTGGAAGGTCGGGAGAGGGGTTGAAAAACTGTTTTTT
CAWKVGRGVEKLFF
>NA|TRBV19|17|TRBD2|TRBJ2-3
TGTGCCAGTAGTATTCTTTCTGGCGGGAGGAGGACAGATACGCAGTATTTT
CASSILSGGRRTDTQYF
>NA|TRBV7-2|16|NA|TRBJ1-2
TGTGCCAGCAGCTTAGTGGGAGGGCAGGGTGGGTATGGCTACACCTTC
CASSLVGGQGGYGYTF
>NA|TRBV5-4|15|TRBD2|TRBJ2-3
TGTGCCAGCACCCGGAGCGGGAGCGTTGCAGATACGCAGTATTTT
CASTRSGSVADTQYF
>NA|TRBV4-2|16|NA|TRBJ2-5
TGTGCCAGCAGCCAAGATCCGGGGAGCGGGCAAGAGACCCAGTACTTC
CASSQDPGSGQETQYF
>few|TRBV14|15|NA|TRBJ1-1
TGTGCCAGCAGCCAAGGTGGAGCGTTGAACACTGAAGCTTTCTTT
CASSQGGALNTEAFF